This entry is about one TCR beta chain. Its target is not known. The CDR3 has 16 residues. V lost 2 bases and J 3 bases, leaving 17 bases between the germline ends. Per the germline V gene, CDR1 is SGHAT and CDR2 is FQNNGV. The sample comes from a study of T cell responses to AZD1222 COVID-19 vaccine. Study-level results: Donors were largely white British and mainly female; clonal diversity was possibly underestimated. When two AZD1222 doses had been given, Spike-specific TCR breadth and depth rose. The reported proportion of spike-specific TCRs targeting unmutated variant regions was nearly half.

Measured with immunoSEQ multiplex PCR; TCRdb has only the in-frame clones, and not every one. The sample lists around 150,000 clones, 65% to 90% seen once, with approximately 8% in the top ten. The sequence was obtained from an adult who received the MenACWY meningococcal vaccine as a control. The chain joins TRBV11-2 to TRBJ2-7, with D possibly TRBD1 on 5 matching bases. The sequencing used peripheral blood, collected 28 days after the second dose of the MenACWY control vaccine. The DNA for the CDR3 is TGTGCCAGCAGCTTAAGGGGCAGAGATACTTTCTACGAGCAGTACTTC. It is translated as CASSLRGRDTFYEQYF.